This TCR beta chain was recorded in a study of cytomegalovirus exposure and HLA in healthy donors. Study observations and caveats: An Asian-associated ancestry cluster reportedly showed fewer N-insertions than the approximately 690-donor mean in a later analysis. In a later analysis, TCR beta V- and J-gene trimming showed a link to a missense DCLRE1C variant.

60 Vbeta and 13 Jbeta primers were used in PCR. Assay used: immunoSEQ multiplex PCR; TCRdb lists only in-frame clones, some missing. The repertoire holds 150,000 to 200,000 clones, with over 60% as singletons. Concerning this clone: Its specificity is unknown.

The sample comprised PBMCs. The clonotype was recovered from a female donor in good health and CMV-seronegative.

CDR3 DNA: TGTGCCAGCAGTTTCCTCTTTCAGGGAGGGCTTTATTCCCACGAGCAGTACTTC. This encodes CASSFLFQGGLYSHEQYF. The V call is TRBV27, the J call TRBJ2-7; 7 positions agree with TRBD2. V was clipped by 3 bases and J by 5 bases; unmatched bases: 19. Germline V lookup: CDR1 MNHEY, CDR2 SMNVEV (reference sequence). The CDR3 has 18 residues.